The 20 T cell receptor beta chains below come from one sample, sequenced in a study of control samples from healthy donors and cancer patients. Produced via immunoSEQ multiplex PCR; TCRdb's table is partial and in-frame only. There are tens of thousands of clones in the sample; 80% occur only once, and about 9.5% lies in the top ten. The sample comprised blood. These receptors were obtained from a man in his 70s in good health.

The count of this clone is one. The J gene is TRBJ2-7, the V gene TRBV5-4; TRBD1 aligns across 9 bases. Germline lookup yields CDR1 SGHNT and CDR2 YYREEE (reference sequence). Germline trimming cut 0 bases from V and 0 bases from J; bases unmatched to any gene: 7. CDR3 length equals 17 residues. CDR3 in amino acids: CASSLGAGQGLSYEQYF. The CDR3 DNA follows: TGTGCCAGCAGCTTGGGTGCCGGACAGGGGCTCTCCTACGAGCAGTACTTC.

V is TRBV27 and J is TRBJ2-3; tentative D call: TRBD2 (5 bases). The length of the CDR3 is 14 residues. Trimming cost V 3 bases and J 4 bases, with 11 bases left between them. Germline V gene data show CDR1 as MNHEY and CDR2 as SMNVEV (reference sequence). CDR3 region: CASSLVSAPDTQYF. The CDR3 DNA is TGTGCCAGCAGTTTGGTTAGCGCCCCAGATACGCAGTATTTT.

The chain combines TRBV12-3 or TRBV12-4 with TRBJ2-1, with unresolved D. V was cut by 5 bases and J by 4 bases, with 9 bases left in between. The CDR3 length is 13 residues. The chain's CDR3 is CASSLGGYNEQFF. In nucleotides, the CDR3 is TGTGCCAGCAGTCTTGGCGGATACAATGAGCAGTTCTTC.

This chain joins TRBV7-8 and TRBJ1-1; D uncertain. CDR1 SGHVS and CDR2 FQNEAQ come from the germline V gene. CDR3 length equals 13 residues. Trimming cost V 3 bases and J 1 base, with 6 bases left between them. DNA of the CDR3: TGTGCCAGCAGCTTCGACCAGAACACTGAAGCTTTCTTT. Translated, it gives CASSFDQNTEAFF. Full variable domain (rest looked up from reference TRBV7-8 and TRBJ1-1): GAGVSQSPRYKVAKRGQDVALRCDPISGHVSLFWYQQALGQGPEFLTYFQNEAQLDKSGLPSDRFFAERPEGSVSTLKIQRTQQEDSAVYLCASSFDQNTEAFFGQGTRLTVV.

This sequence joins TRBV9 and TRBJ1-1, with TRBD1 matching 8 bases. CDR3 length equals 15 residues. V was pared by 4 bases and J by 1 base, with 6 bases of the junction left unmatched. Germline CDR1 reads SGDLS; CDR2 reads YYNGEE. DNA of the CDR3: TGTGCCAGCAGCCTACAGGGGGGAGAGAACACTGAAGCTTTCTTT. Its protein is CASSLQGGENTEAFF.

The chain carries TRBV29-1 and TRBJ1-4; 8 bases map to TRBD1. Germline lookup yields CDR1 SQVTM and CDR2 ANQGSEA. The CDR3 is made up of 15 amino acids. Germline trimming cut 4 bases from V and 5 bases from J; bases unmatched to any gene: 9. CDR3 sequence reads: CSVVGRGLGNEKLFF. The CDR3 region has the DNA TGCAGCGTTGTAGGCAGGGGGCTCGGAAATGAAAAACTGTTTTTT.

This clone was observed once. The chain employs TRBV2 and TRBJ1-1; D ambiguous. Germline loops: CDR1 SNHLY, CDR2 FYNNEI. The CDR3 consists of 11 residues. Trimming stripped 6 bases from V and 5 bases from J, with 7 bases between. The CDR3 reads CASRVRTEAFF. CDR3 DNA: TGTGCCAGCAGGGTACGGACTGAAGCTTTCTTT. The whole variable domain, filled in from reference TRBV2 and TRBJ1-1, reads EPEVTQTPSHQVTQMGQEVILRCVPISNHLYFYWYRQILGQKVEFLVSFYNNEISEKSEIFDDQFSVERPDGSNFTLKIRSTKLEDSAMYFCASRVRTEAFFGQGTRLTVV.

About this clone: This CDR3 is also generated by other DNA sequences in the sample. The genes are TRBV5-1 and TRBJ1-2; 10 nucleotides match TRBD1. V shed 0 bases, J shed 4 bases, and the junction held 0 bases outside the gene matches. CDR1 and CDR2 from the germline V gene are SGHRS and YFSETQ. The CDR3 length is 14 residues. The CDR3 nucleotides read TGCGCCAGCAGCTTGGGGACAGGGGGCTATGGCTACACCTTC. Protein: CASSLGTGGYGYTF.

This rearrangement joins TRBV18 to TRBJ2-7; weak D call: TRBD2 (6 bases). CDR3 length: 16 residues. V dropped 3 bases and J dropped 0 bases, with 15 bases sitting between them. The germline gives CDR1 KGHSH, CDR2 LQKENI. The CDR3 here is CASSPRDSGSSYEQYF. In DNA form, the CDR3 reads TGTGCCAGCTCACCGCGAGATAGCGGAAGCTCCTACGAGCAGTACTTC. Combining the CDR3 with reference TRBV18 and TRBJ2-7 gives the whole variable domain NAGVMQNPRHLVRRRGQEARLRCSPMKGHSHVYWYRQLPEEGLKFMVYLQKENIIDESGMPKERFSAEFPKEGPSILRIQQVVRGDSAAYFCASSPRDSGSSYEQYFGPGTRLTVT.

The chain's CDR3 is CASRSGGSYNSPLHF. As DNA, the CDR3 is TGTGCCAGCCGGTCGGGGGGCTCCTATAATTCACCCCTCCACTTT. The V gene is TRBV2, the J gene TRBJ1-6, with D possibly matching TRBD1 (5 bases). Germline assignment: CDR1 SNHLY and CDR2 FYNNEI. This CDR3 region has 15 residues. V lost 8 bases to trimming and J lost 0 bases, with 11 bases between them. The full variable domain, with the rest looked up from reference TRBV2 and TRBJ1-6, is EPEVTQTPSHQVTQMGQEVILRCVPISNHLYFYWYRQILGQKVEFLVSFYNNEISEKSEIFDDQFSVERPDGSNFTLKIRSTKLEDSAMYFCASRSGGSYNSPLHFGNGTRLTVT.

The chain has TRBV19 and TRBJ2-1, with D perhaps TRBD1 or TRBD2 (5 bases each). CDR1 and CDR2 (germline): LNHDA, SQIVND (reference sequence). This CDR3 is built from 12 residues. V shed 7 bases and J shed 6 bases, with 10 bases lying between them. As DNA, the CDR3 is TGTGCCAGTAAGGGACGATCCAATGAGCAGTTCTTC. As protein: CASKGRSNEQFF.

This chain joins TRBV7-7 and TRBJ2-1; TRBD2 might be the D (6 bases). This CDR3 comprises 16 residues. The V gene lost 5 bases and the J gene lost 8 bases, with 22 bases spanning the gap. Germline loops: CDR1 SSHAT, CDR2 FNYEAQ (reference sequence). This CDR3 is CASSAQGSGGSHEQFF. CDR3 sequence (DNA): TGTGCCAGCAGCGCCCAAGGGTCCGGAGGGTCGCATGAGCAGTTCTTC.

The chain's CDR3 is CASSLRTGVETQYF. CDR3 coding DNA: TGTGCCAGCAGTTTACGGACAGGGGTGGAGACCCAGTACTTC. V is TRBV28 and J is TRBJ2-5; TRBD1 matches 9 bases. The CDR3 spans 14 residues. Germline CDR1 is MDHEN and CDR2 is SYDVKM. After removal of 2 bases from V and 5 bases from J, the junction contained 3 bases not matched to a gene.

J is TRBJ1-5 and V is TRBV7-2; D is ambiguous. V gave up 3 bases and J gave up 0 bases, with 3 bases separating them. The CDR3 loop spans 13 amino acids. From germline, CDR1 is SGHTA and CDR2 FQGNSA. The CDR3 DNA reads as TGTGCCAGCAGCTTTTCTAGCAATCAGCCCCAGCATTTT. This sequence encodes CASSFSSNQPQHF.

V usage is TRBV9 and J usage is TRBJ2-1; D not certain. The germline gives CDR1 SGDLS, CDR2 YYNGEE. CDR3 length: 13 amino acids. V was pared by 4 bases and J by 6 bases, with 11 bases between. This CDR3 reads CASSLPPSNEQFF. CDR3 DNA sequence: TGTGCCAGCAGCCTCCCCCCGAGCAATGAGCAGTTCTTC.

This clone was observed a few times. The chain is built from TRBV6-5 and TRBJ1-5; the match to TRBD1 covers 9 bases. The CDR3 is made up of 15 amino acids. Per germline, CDR1 MNHEY and CDR2 SVGAGI. Unmatched junction bases numbered 7, after V lost 6 bases and J lost 4 bases. CDR3 in amino acids: CASSGGQGGNQPQHF. CDR3 nucleotide sequence: TGTGCCAGCAGCGGGGGACAGGGAGGAAATCAGCCCCAGCATTTT.

The J gene is TRBJ1-4, the V gene TRBV7-9; D not certain. In germline, CDR1 is SEHNR, CDR2 FQNEAQ (reference sequence). The CDR3 has 15 amino acids. V lost 5 bases and J 0 bases, leaving 10 bases between the germline ends. The CDR3: CASSSIVPTNEKLFF. The CDR3 DNA sequence: TGTGCCAGCAGCAGCATTGTCCCAACTAATGAAAAACTGTTTTTT. Together with reference TRBV7-9 and TRBJ1-4, the CDR3 gives the full variable domain: DTGVSQNPRHKITKRGQNVTFRCDPISEHNRLYWYRQTLGQGPEFLTYFQNEAQLEKSRLLSDRFSAERPKGSFSTLEIQRTEQGDSAMYLCASSSIVPTNEKLFFGSGTQLSVL.

This chain joins TRBV28 and TRBJ1-5, with D possibly TRBD1 on 5 matching bases. Germline CDR1 reads MDHEN; CDR2 reads SYDVKM. The ends were cut back, 2 bases at V and 1 base at J, with 9 bases in the middle. The CDR3 covers 15 residues. DNA of the CDR3: TGTGCCAGCAGTTTAGGGGCAAACAGCAATCAGCCCCAGCATTTT. It encodes CASSLGANSNQPQHF.

The rearrangement uses TRBV6-5 and TRBJ1-2; D not resolved. The germline CDR1 and CDR2 sequences are MNHEY and SVGAGI. V lost 11 bases to trimming and J lost 4 bases, with 17 bases between them. The CDR3 length is 13 residues. The CDR3 loop reads CAPMINPGYGYTF. As DNA, the CDR3 is TGTGCCCCGATGATTAACCCAGGCTATGGCTACACCTTC.

The chain employs TRBV6-6 and TRBJ2-4; D may match TRBD1 or TRBD2 (5 bases each). CDR1 and CDR2 (germline): MNHNY, SVGAGI (reference sequence). This CDR3 is 14 amino acids long. The ends were cut back, 6 bases at V and 7 bases at J, with 16 bases in the middle. The CDR3 sequence is CASRGRLGRNIQYF. The CDR3 bases are TGTGCCAGCAGGGGACGTCTGGGAAGGAACATTCAGTACTTC.